A selection of T cell receptor beta chains follows, all from one sample in a study of PD-L1 blockade in urothelial cancer. TCRdb's table, derived via immunoSEQ multiplex PCR, lists solely in-frame clones and lacks some. Among 42,000 or so clones listed, 82% were seen once. The material was PBMCs, obtained around atezolizumab (anti-PD-L1) treatment. The receptors here all came from a man aged 55-75 years with urothelial cancer. CDR3s include the opening cysteine and the closing phenylalanine or tryptophan. D genes are given only for firm matches. A row's size may be missing; if present it is once, few, many or a size class.

d_gene	abundance	v_gene	j_gene	CDR3aa	CDR3nt
NA	NA	TRBV7-2	TRBJ2-5	CASSQGGFETQYF	TGTGCCAGCAGCCAAGGGGGTTTCGAGACCCAGTACTTC
TRBD1	NA	TRBV14	TRBJ1-3	CASSKQGALTGNTIYF	TGTGCCAGCAGTAAACAGGGGGCGTTAACTGGAAACACCATATATTTT
NA	NA	TRBV21-1	TRBJ2-4	CASSKAGGGIQYF	TGTGCCAGCAGCAAAGCGGGGGGAGGCATTCAGTACTTC
TRBD1	NA	TRBV5-1	TRBJ2-5	CASSVAGGASRETQYF	TGCGCCAGCAGTGTGGCAGGGGGCGCTTCACGGGAGACCCAGTACTTC
NA	few	TRBV6-6	TRBJ2-6	CASSYSTGSGANVLTF	TGTGCCAGCAGTTACTCGACCGGGTCTGGGGCCAACGTCCTGACTTTC
TRBD1	NA	TRBV2	TRBJ1-1	CASSGQGAIEAFF	TGTGCCAGCAGTGGACAGGGGGCCATTGAAGCTTTCTTT
TRBD1	once	TRBV4-3	TRBJ1-1	CASSRGRTGDYTEAFF	TGCGCCAGCAGCCGAGGGAGAACAGGGGATTACACTGAAGCTTTCTTT
TRBD2	NA	TRBV4-1	TRBJ2-1	CASSQQGTSGSPLYNEQFF	TGCGCCAGCAGCCAACAAGGGACTAGCGGGTCGCCCCTCTACAATGAGCAGTTCTTC
TRBD1	NA	TRBV28	TRBJ1-4	CASSPSGTGYEKLFF	TGTGCCAGCAGCCCATCCGGGACAGGGTATGAAAAACTGTTTTTT
NA	NA	TRBV27	TRBJ2-1	CASSQGPYNEQFF	TGTGCCAGCAGCCAGGGGCCCTACAATGAGCAGTTCTTC
NA	NA	TRBV7-8	TRBJ1-4	CASSPGAANEKLFF	TGTGCCAGCAGCCCAGGGGCGGCTAATGAAAAACTGTTTTTT
NA	NA	TRBV19	TRBJ1-2	CASKVRRGDYGYTF	TGTGCCAGTAAGGTCCGGAGGGGAGACTATGGCTACACCTTC
NA	NA	TRBV6-1	TRBJ1-4	CASIGGVTNEKLFF	TGTGCCAGCATAGGAGGGGTGACTAATGAAAAACTGTTTTTT
NA	NA	TRBV30	TRBJ1-4	CAWSLGRISNEKLFF	TGTGCCTGGAGCCTCGGGAGGATTTCTAATGAAAAACTGTTTTTT
NA	NA	TRBV28	TRBJ2-7	CASSLFRTEYEQYF	TGTGCCAGCAGTTTATTTAGGACAGAGTACGAGCAGTACTTC
TRBD1	once	TRBV5-6	TRBJ2-7	CASSQVGTGFYEQYF	TGTGCCAGCAGCCAGGTAGGGACAGGGTTTTACGAGCAGTACTTC